The 31 T cell receptor beta chains below all came from one sample that was sequenced in a study of cytomegalovirus exposure and HLA in healthy donors. This table comes from immunoSEQ multiplex PCR, and its TCRdb copy is limited to in-frame clones, with some not included. Of 100,000 to 130,000 clones listed, roughly 84% are singletons. Input material: PBMCs. The receptor source for this set is a woman younger than 35 in good health and CMV-seronegative.

The chain links TRBV15 to TRBJ2-7; D possibly corresponds to TRBD2 (5 bases). The germline V and J ends were trimmed by 8 bases and 6 bases, with 11 bases remaining between them. The CDR3 is made up of 11 amino acids. CDR1 and CDR2 (germline): LNHNV, YYDKDF (reference sequence). CDR3 residues: CATRGALEQYF. CDR3 DNA sequence: TGTGCCACCCGGGGAGCCCTCGAGCAGTACTTC.

This CDR3 is CASSLYSPSYNEQFF. The CDR3, as DNA: TGCGCCAGCAGCCTTTACAGTCCCTCCTACAATGAGCAGTTCTTC. V is TRBV5-1 and J is TRBJ2-1, with unresolved D. Germline assignment: CDR1 SGHRS and CDR2 YFSETQ. Deletions cut 4 bases from V and 0 bases from J, with 11 bases between. The CDR3 runs to 15 residues.

The V gene is TRBV29-1, the J gene TRBJ2-7, with D possibly being TRBD1 (6 bases). The CDR3 has 12 residues. Germline CDR1 is SQVTM and CDR2 is ANQGSEA. V was trimmed by 3 bases and J by 5 bases, leaving 11 bases between them. The CDR3 reads CSVDSGVNEQYF. The CDR3 nucleotides read TGCAGCGTTGATTCAGGGGTCAACGAGCAGTACTTC.

The rearrangement uses TRBV5-1 and TRBJ2-3; 9 bases line up with TRBD2. The CDR3 is 14 residues long. V lost 6 bases and J lost 4; bases outside the gene matches: 6. The germline V gene has CDR1 SGHRS and CDR2 YFSETQ. The CDR3, as DNA: TGCGCCAGCACTGGGACTAGCATTGCAGATACGCAGTATTTT. Protein sequence: CASTGTSIADTQYF.

The V call is TRBV30, the J call TRBJ1-3; the match to TRBD1 covers 11 bases. Germline CDR1 GTSNPN, CDR2 SVGIG (reference sequence). Germline trimming cut 4 bases from V and 3 bases from J; bases unmatched to any gene: 8. CDR3 length: 16 residues. CDR3 bases: TGTGCCTGGATTCCCGGGACAGGGGGTAGTGGAAACACCATATATTTT. Protein: CAWIPGTGGSGNTIYF.

A single count supports this clone. The chain recombines TRBV15 with TRBJ1-5; 7 bases match TRBD1. CDR1 is LNHNV and CDR2 is YYDKDF in the germline V gene (reference sequence). The CDR3 runs 15 residues. Trimming cost V 0 bases and J 6 bases; bases outside gene matches: 5. Here the CDR3 DNA reads TGTGCCACCAGCAGAGATAAAGGGGGCGGTCAGCCCCAGCATTTT. This translates into CATSRDKGGGQPQHF.

The chain carries TRBV2 and TRBJ1-1, with TRBD1 matching 10 bases. V gave up 5 bases and J gave up 6 bases; unmatched junction bases: 6. CDR1 and CDR2 from the germline V gene are SNHLY and FYNNEI. The CDR3 has 14 residues. The CDR3 reads CASSPGTGESEAFF. As DNA, the CDR3 is TGTGCCAGCAGTCCCGGGACAGGGGAGTCTGAAGCTTTCTTT. The full variable domain, completed using reference TRBV2 and TRBJ1-1, is EPEVTQTPSHQVTQMGQEVILRCVPISNHLYFYWYRQILGQKVEFLVSFYNNEISEKSEIFDDQFSVERPDGSNFTLKIRSTKLEDSAMYFCASSPGTGESEAFFGQGTRLTVV.

This rearrangement joins TRBV18 to TRBJ1-1, with unresolved D. Germline assignment: CDR1 KGHSH and CDR2 LQKENI. Trimming cost V 3 bases and J 6 bases, with 11 bases left between them. This CDR3 has 13 amino acids. CDR3 sequence (DNA): TGTGCCAGCTCACCTCCCCTTAACTCTGAAGCTTTCTTT. Its translation is CASSPPLNSEAFF. The whole variable domain, remainder taken from reference TRBV18 and TRBJ1-1, is NAGVMQNPRHLVRRRGQEARLRCSPMKGHSHVYWYRQLPEEGLKFMVYLQKENIIDESGMPKERFSAEFPKEGPSILRIQQVVRGDSAAYFCASSPPLNSEAFFGQGTRLTVV.

This clone has just a few counts. The chain combines TRBV5-6 with TRBJ1-2, with D possibly being TRBD1 (6 bases). Germline V gene sequence: CDR1 SGHDT, CDR2 YYEEEE. V lost 7 bases, J lost 8 bases, and 15 bases lay in between. The CDR3 runs to 12 residues. CDR3 in DNA: TGTGCCAGCGGCCTGACAGGAAGAGGCTACACCTTC. It codes for CASGLTGRGYTF. Using reference TRBV5-6 and TRBJ1-2 for the parts outside the CDR3, the full variable domain is DAGVTQSPTHLIKTRGQQVTLRCSPKSGHDTVSWYQQALGQGPQFIFQYYEEEERQRGNFPDRFSGHQFPNYSSELNVNALLLGDSALYLCASGLTGRGYTFGSGTRLTVV.

CDR3 coding DNA: TGTGCCAGCAGCTTCGGGGGAAATTCACCCCTCCACTTT. Its protein is CASSFGGNSPLHF. The rearrangement joins TRBV5-8 to TRBJ1-6; TRBD1 might be the D (5 bases). CDR1 SGHTS and CDR2 YDEGEE come from the germline V gene. The V and J ends lost 2 bases and 7 bases respectively, with 7 bases between them. The CDR3 extends over 13 amino acids.

The genes are TRBV6-5 and TRBJ2-1; 10 bases line up with TRBD2. This CDR3 region has 14 residues. The V gene's germline CDR1 is MNHEY and CDR2 SVGAGI. V trimming: 5 bases; J trimming: 7 bases; junction bases outside the gene matches: 5. Written as DNA, the CDR3 is TGTGCCAGCAGTGTAGCGGGGGGTAGAAATGAGCAGTTCTTC. It is translated as CASSVAGGRNEQFF.

CDR3 coding DNA: TGTGCCAGCAGCAATCCCGACAGGGAACCTCACTATGGCTACACCTTC. It specifies CASSNPDREPHYGYTF. The chain recombines TRBV7-9 with TRBJ1-2, with 7 bases aligning to TRBD1. The CDR3 is made up of 16 amino acids. V shed 5 bases and J 3 bases; nucleotides not matched to a gene: 12. Looked up from germline, CDR1 is SEHNR and CDR2 is FQNEAQ (reference sequence).

J is TRBJ1-6 and V is TRBV7-6; D call uncertain. Trimming removed 2 bases from V and 5 bases from J, with 10 bases in between. The V gene's germline CDR1 is SGHVS and CDR2 FNYEAQ. This CDR3 contains 15 residues. The chain's CDR3 is CASSLYDNNNSPLHF. CDR3 in DNA: TGTGCCAGCAGCTTATACGACAACAATAATTCACCCCTCCACTTT.

The genes are TRBV29-1 and TRBJ2-5, with 7 positions matching TRBD2. This CDR3 has 12 residues. The germline V gene has CDR1 SQVTM and CDR2 ANQGSEA. Written as DNA, the CDR3 is TGCAGTGGGAGGGTTTCCCAAGAGACCCAGTACTTC. Its protein is CSGRVSQETQYF.

This clone turned up a few times. CDR3 residues: CASSPSGLAVYNEQFF. The CDR3 bases are TGTGCCAGCTCACCTTCGGGACTAGCGGTTTACAATGAGCAGTTCTTC. This chain uses TRBV18 with TRBJ2-1, with 11 bases lining up with TRBD2. Germline assignment: CDR1 KGHSH and CDR2 LQKENI. V shed 3 bases, J shed 4 bases, and the junction held 5 bases outside the gene matches. The CDR3 consists of 16 residues.

The V and J genes are TRBV2 and TRBJ1-2; 11 nucleotides match TRBD1. There are 16 residues in the CDR3. Looked up from germline, CDR1 is SNHLY and CDR2 is FYNNEI. The ends lost 2 bases at V and 4 bases at J; junction bases unmatched: 6. The CDR3 bases are TGTGCCAGCAGTGAAACTGGACAGGGGGCTGGCTATGGCTACACCTTC. Translating it yields CASSETGQGAGYGYTF.

The chain carries TRBV4-1 and TRBJ1-1; 10 bases map to TRBD1. After removal of 4 bases from V and 5 bases from J, the junction contained 4 bases not matched to a gene. Germline assignment: CDR1 MGHRA and CDR2 YSYEKL. CDR3 length: 14 residues. The CDR3 DNA reads as TGCGCCAGCAGCCCTCGGACAGGGGGGACTGAAGCTTTCTTT. This encodes CASSPRTGGTEAFF.

This rearrangement joins TRBV9 to TRBJ2-2, with D perhaps matching TRBD2 (7 bases). The V and J ends lost 2 bases and 4 bases respectively, with 15 bases between them. This CDR3 region has 16 residues. Germline CDR1 is SGDLS and CDR2 is YYNGEE. The CDR3: CASSVSWGGSTGELFF. CDR3 coding DNA: TGTGCCAGCAGCGTGTCGTGGGGGGGCTCCACCGGGGAGCTGTTTTTT.

This chain links TRBV10-3 with TRBJ1-2, with D hard to call. V lost 7 bases and J 8 bases, leaving 17 bases between the germline ends. The CDR3 is 13 amino acids. Germline V gives CDR1 ENHRY, CDR2 SYGVKD. The CDR3 DNA reads as TGTGCCATCAAGAGGCTTTGGGGAGGAGGCTACACCTTC. Amino acid sequence: CAIKRLWGGGYTF.

To note about this clone: Other DNA sequences of this sample code for an identical CDR3. V usage is TRBV27 and J usage is TRBJ2-5; 8 bases match TRBD2. The CDR3 is 15 residues long. V gave up 5 bases and J gave up 5 bases; unmatched junction bases: 10. Germline V gene lookup returns CDR1 MNHEY and CDR2 SMNVEV (reference sequence). CDR3 loop: CASSPRGRGGETQYF. In DNA, the CDR3 is TGTGCCAGCAGTCCCCGGGGGCGCGGGGGGGAGACCCAGTACTTC.

This clone was found a few times. This CDR3 is also generated by other DNA sequences in the sample. This sequence joins TRBV29-1 and TRBJ1-1; D ambiguous. The CDR3 has 12 residues. Trimming stripped 4 bases from V and 0 bases from J, with 6 bases between. Germline CDR1 SQVTM, CDR2 ANQGSEA. The CDR3 sequence: CSVGLMNTEAFF. The CDR3 DNA reads as TGCAGCGTTGGACTAATGAACACTGAAGCTTTCTTT.

The rearrangement joins TRBV7-6 to TRBJ2-2; D is uncertain. This CDR3 has 14 residues. Germline V gene lookup returns CDR1 SGHVS and CDR2 FNYEAQ. V dropped 2 bases and J dropped 7 bases, with 11 bases sitting between them. CDR3 residues: CASSLLSRGGELFF. CDR3 nucleotide sequence: TGTGCCAGCAGCTTATTGAGTAGAGGCGGGGAGCTGTTTTTT.

This chain connects TRBV13 to TRBJ2-7; 14 bases align to TRBD2. This CDR3 region has 15 residues. The germline gives CDR1 PRHDT, CDR2 FYEKMQ (reference sequence). With 3 bases clipped from V and 4 bases from J, the junction kept 2 bases outside the gene matches. The DNA for the CDR3 is TGTGCCAGCAGCTTTGGACTAGCGGGGGGTTACGAGCAGTACTTC. It is translated as CASSFGLAGGYEQYF. The whole variable domain, remainder taken from reference TRBV13 and TRBJ2-7, is AAGVIQSPRHLIKEKRETATLKCYPIPRHDTVYWYQQGPGQDPQFLISFYEKMQSDKGSIPDRFSAQQFSDYHSELNMSSLELGDSALYFCASSFGLAGGYEQYFGPGTRLTVT.

The CDR3 DNA sequence: TGTGCCAGCAGCTGGGCTGGTGGCAATCAGCCCCAGCATTTT. Its translation: CASSWAGGNQPQHF. This chain uses TRBV7-9 with TRBJ1-5; D uncertain. CDR1 and CDR2 from the germline V gene are SEHNR and FQNEAQ (reference sequence). The CDR3 is 14 amino acids. V gave up 4 bases and J gave up 2 bases, with 9 bases separating them.

V is TRBV4-2 and J is TRBJ2-4; 8 nucleotides match TRBD2. Germline CDR1 and CDR2: LGHNA and YNFKEQ. The CDR3 spans 16 residues. With V trimmed by 0 bases and J by 7 bases, 8 bases remained unmatched. In DNA form, the CDR3 reads TGTGCCAGCAGCCAAGATGAGAGCGGGGGTAGTAACATTCAGTACTTC. Protein product: CASSQDESGGSNIQYF.

V is TRBV27 and J is TRBJ1-3, with TRBD1 as a possible D gene (5 bases). The V end was cut by 7 bases, the J end by 0 bases, with 10 bases between. In germline, CDR1 is MNHEY, CDR2 SMNVEV (reference sequence). This CDR3 spans 14 amino acids. CDR3 in DNA: TGTGCCAGCAAGGAGGGGCTCTCTGGAAACACCATATATTTT. As protein: CASKEGLSGNTIYF.

This clone was recorded once. The chain couples TRBV6-5 to TRBJ1-2, with 7 bases lining up with TRBD1. V trimming: 4 bases; J trimming: 10 bases; junction bases outside the gene matches: 3. CDR3 length equals 11 residues. Germline V gene lookup returns CDR1 MNHEY and CDR2 SVGAGI. DNA for the CDR3: TGTGCCAGCAGTTCCGACAGGGTCTACACCTTC. Translated: CASSSDRVYTF.

The gene calls are TRBV10-3 and TRBJ1-1; no clear D gene. Trimming pared 10 bases from V and 2 bases from J, leaving 20 bases between. This CDR3 contains 15 residues. Per the germline V gene, CDR1 is ENHRY and CDR2 is SYGVKD. The DNA for the CDR3 is TGTGCCACTCGGACTACGATGCCGCTAAACACTGAAGCTTTCTTT. This gives the protein CATRTTMPLNTEAFF.

The chain has TRBV28 and TRBJ2-7; the D is unclear. V lost 6 bases and J lost 4, with 10 bases in between. Germline V gene data show CDR1 as MDHEN and CDR2 as SYDVKM. The CDR3 is 12 amino acids. CDR3 sequence: CASRPRTYEQYF. CDR3 sequence (DNA): TGTGCCAGCAGACCCCGTACTTACGAGCAGTACTTC.

V and J are TRBV18 and TRBJ2-7; D is uncertain. Trimming pared 3 bases from V and 0 bases from J, leaving 12 bases between. CDR1 KGHSH and CDR2 LQKENI come from the germline V gene. The CDR3 runs 15 residues. The CDR3 DNA is TGTGCCAGCTCACCTGGGCAGGCACCCTCCTACGAGCAGTACTTC. This encodes CASSPGQAPSYEQYF.

The rearrangement links TRBV2 to TRBJ2-7; possible D gene TRBD2, 6 bases. CDR1 is SNHLY and CDR2 is FYNNEI in the germline V gene. V lost 2 bases and J lost 6, with 23 bases in between. This CDR3 has 17 residues. The CDR3 nucleotides are TGTGCCAGCAGTGAAAATGTCGCGGGACCAGGCTGGGGCGAGCAGTACTTC. Protein sequence: CASSENVAGPGWGEQYF.